This T cell receptor beta chain was captured in a study of blood T cell repertoires in COVID-19 (TCRdb year 2020). Describing the broader study: Samples from collaborators originated in the United States, Italy and Spain and spanned both the acute and convalescent phases of COVID-19. The prospective study material was composed of cDNA or gDNA derived from T cells, B-cell-depleted T cells, or PBMCs. The dataset comprised deeply sampled blood TCRbeta repertoires from subjects exposed to, actively infected with, or recovered from COVID-19. The repertoires were released in a freely available public database meant as a resource for research on the immune response to SARS-CoV-2. Samples were obtained from the ongoing ImmuneRACE study (first 160 participants) and from 950 to 1,500 subjects provided by 6 global collaborators. Nearly every sample came with metadata listing a de-identified subject ID, COVID-19 status, age in years and sex. Where HLA class I and class II types were available, the types were taken from metadata supplied by the sample provider, not from assay-based typing.

TCRbeta CDR3 regions were amplified from genomic DNA by means of the immunoSEQ Assay, a bias-controlled multiplex PCR. For the original study's pipeline: Within the assay, amplification of reference gene primers was used to estimate how many nucleated cells each sample contained. To quantify the absolute abundance of each unique TCRbeta CDR3 rearrangement, sequence reads were collapsed and filtered. For each sample, productive Simpson clonality was calculated by taking the square root of Simpson's diversity index across productive rearrangements. Here the immuneACCESS table is served through TCRdb, limited to in-frame sequences with V and J called. Missing clones are a known gap in these copies; in checked studies unresolved V genes cover under half, and the rest lacks a known reason. The DNA was the basis for D and trimming; V, J and clone size are from that table. The sample table contains hundreds of thousands of clones; only one count was recorded for just under 90% of them. Roughly 9.4% of the sample is held by the ten biggest clonotypes.

Details on this clone: The antigen this receptor binds is unknown. Per-base qualities were not stored, and no clone one base away is much larger.

Participants in the prospective study were enrolled through a virtual design, were aged roughly 18 to 100 years, and lived in 24 United States geographic areas. To assign participants to cohorts, the prospective study relied on clinical history that participants themselves reported in a screening survey and a study questionnaire. ImmuneRACE Cohort 3 recovered participants were defined by two consecutive negative NP/OP PCR tests, healthcare professional clearance, or symptom resolution. In the prospective study, whole blood, serum and a nasopharyngeal or oropharyngeal swab were collected from each participant by mobile phlebotomists. Participants in the prospective study had the option to provide additional blood draws and questionnaires over a 2-month period. Before DNA extraction, prospective study blood samples were shipped either frozen or at room temperature. Overall study outcomes, separate from this receptor: The quantity of clinical and demographic metadata differed by source and by participant and was supplied without curation.

The germline V gene (reference sequence) specifies GTSNPN as CDR1 and SVGIG as CDR2. The germline ends are 7 bases apart after V is trimmed by 6 bases and J by 5 bases. Including the terminal cysteine and phenylalanine, the CDR3 comprises 10 residues. The read is trimmed to its CDR3 DNA, 30 bases read in frame from base 1. This receptor was obtained from a woman between 50 and 59 years old who had recovered from COVID-19. Sequencing was done on a sample of PBMCs or T cells enriched from blood (not recorded which). The chain employs TRBV30 and TRBJ1-1; the D gene is perhaps TRBD1, from 5 matching bases. The CDR3 has the sequence CACGGTEAFF. At the DNA level, the sequence is TGTGCCTGTGGGGGGACTGAAGCTTTCTTT.